This note documents a single T cell receptor beta chain sequence. This CDR3 spans 15 amino acids. Trimming cost V 0 bases and J 1 base, with 9 bases left between them. Germline V gene sequence: CDR1 LNHDA, CDR2 SQIVND (reference sequence). These data come from a study of control samples from healthy donors and cancer patients. The method was immunoSEQ multiplex PCR; TCRdb's version includes in-frame clones alone and lacks a portion of them. This sample has 200,000 or so clones, with around 94% found just once. The sample consisted of blood. The chain has TRBV19 and TRBJ1-1; D is unclear. This receptor was obtained from a man aged 50 to 60 in good health. The CDR3: CASSIDPGTNTEAFF. Here the CDR3 DNA reads TGTGCCAGTAGTATAGACCCGGGAACGAACACTGAAGCTTTCTTT.